This T cell receptor beta chain was found in a study of response to subunit inactivated influenza vaccine. Findings and limits, study-wide: There was a suggestion from the authors that each seasonal influenza vaccination recruits few new T cells.

A note on this clonotype: Its antigen is still unknown.

TCRdb redid the calling of the RT-PCR reads with MiXCR, one entry per CDR3 protein. The table records roughly 710,000 distinct CDR3 sequences, around 15% of them present only once. This clonotype originated in a man aged 45-60 years who received an inactivated influenza vaccine. Sequencing used PBMCs from blood, obtained roughly 2 weeks before vaccination.

CDR3 sequence: CASSLGPRNTGELFF. In DNA, the CDR3 is TGTGCCAGCAGCTTAGGGCCAAGGAACACCGGGGAGCTGTTTTTT. V is TRBV7-9 and J is TRBJ2-2; no clear D gene. V dropped 1 base and J dropped 1 base, with 7 bases sitting between them. The length of the CDR3 is 15 residues. CDR1 SEHNR and CDR2 FQNEAQ come from the germline V gene (reference sequence). Looking up the rest from reference TRBV7-9 and TRBJ2-2 gives the full variable domain: DTGVSQNPRHKITKRGQNVTFRCDPISEHNRLYWYRQTLGQGPEFLTYFQNEAQLEKSRLLSDRFSAERPKGSFSTLEIQRTEQGDSAMYLCASSLGPRNTGELFFGEGSRLTVL.